These T cell receptor beta chains were read from a single sample in a study of regulatory dendritic cells for organ transplantation. Some clones are missing from TCRdb's copy, which holds only in-frame ones; the method was immunoSEQ multiplex PCR. The repertoire holds under 35,000 clones, with about four fifths as singletons. The sequenced material came from naive CD8+ T cells from blood. These receptors came from a human donor in good health. Both conserved end residues are part of each CDR3.

v_call	j_call	cdr3_aa
TRBV21-1	TRBJ1-1	CASSKSWDRVSTEAFF
TRBV19	TRBJ2-7	CASSPRDSTYEQYF
TRBV7-2	TRBJ1-1	CASSFLDRLNTEAFF
TRBV5-1	TRBJ2-5	CASSLPRGQETQYF
TRBV6-5	TRBJ1-1	CASSTTGSWDTEAFF
TRBV11-2	TRBJ2-2	CASSFPTGNTGELFF
TRBV7-9	TRBJ2-5	CASSLEFKTQYF
TRBV6-5	TRBJ2-1	CASSRDSLYNEQFF
TRBV28	TRBJ2-7	CASSITGGSDEQYF
TRBV15	TRBJ1-2	CATSRVEGNYGYTF
TRBV4-3	TRBJ1-1	CASSPGQGNTEAFF
TRBV19	TRBJ1-5	CASSLQARYSNQPQHF
TRBV9	TRBJ2-1	CASSSRTGGSYNEQFF
TRBV5-5	TRBJ2-7	CASSQEGATYEQYF
TRBV6-5	TRBJ2-7	CASSVVAGGYEQYF
TRBV29-1	TRBJ2-2	CSVELRDRDTNTGELFF
TRBV19	TRBJ2-5	CASRTGEETQYF
TRBV4-1	TRBJ1-1	CASSQDGRGFTEAFF
TRBV9	TRBJ2-1	CASSPRGQGSSYNEQFF
TRBV18	TRBJ2-7	CASSPESRADRHEQYF
TRBV5-1	TRBJ2-5	CASSDRDSLREETQYF
TRBV7-9	TRBJ1-5	CASSPGTGWNQPQHF
TRBV4-3	TRBJ2-1	CASSQDGQSVVVNEQFF
TRBV6-1	TRBJ1-5	CASSELKAVGPQHF
TRBV25-1	TRBJ2-4	CASSVRGDIQYF
TRBV7-6	TRBJ2-7	CASSSSDSYEQYF
TRBV14	TRBJ2-1	CASSQVADPVYNEQFF
TRBV4-2	TRBJ2-7	CASSQDEASRVHEQYF
TRBV11-2	TRBJ2-7	CASSLDRQGGDEQYF
TRBV5-6	TRBJ1-4	CASSLYGTGEFEKLFF
TRBV27	TRBJ2-7	CASSFGGDEQYF
TRBV9	TRBJ2-1	CASSGGTGNYNEQFF
TRBV13	TRBJ1-2	CASSPGTGVGNGYTF
TRBV7-9	TRBJ1-1	CASSLGRLEAFF
TRBV19	TRBJ1-1	CASSIVLIAHEAFF
TRBV7-2	TRBJ1-2	CASSNPGQGAEGYTF
TRBV27	TRBJ2-1	CASSFPPGNEQFF
TRBV5-1	TRBJ2-7	CASSLAVAYEQYF
TRBV7-9	TRBJ2-3	CASSFSDTQYF
TRBV2	TRBJ1-4	CASCILTGGNEKLFF
TRBV5-5	TRBJ2-2	CASSSERRGTGELFF
TRBV29-1	TRBJ1-2	CSVEDSGGYGYTF
TRBV27	TRBJ2-2	CASSLSWTGVAGELFF
TRBV11-3	TRBJ2-1	CASSLGVGGVNEQFF
TRBV4-3	TRBJ1-2	CASSQDPTGTNGYTF
TRBV2	TRBJ2-7	CASSVPQGLPYEQYF
TRBV27	TRBJ1-1	CASSPFTGVNTEAFF
TRBV7-6	TRBJ1-2	CASSLGGGLDGYTF
TRBV19	TRBJ1-5	CASSIIRDSLGQPQHF
TRBV7-9	TRBJ2-3	CASSSGLAGVF
TRBV5-6	TRBJ2-7	CASTPGTGSYEQYF
TRBV9	TRBJ2-6	CASSVESGGALSGANVLTF
TRBV19	TRBJ2-7	CASSNRADYEQYF